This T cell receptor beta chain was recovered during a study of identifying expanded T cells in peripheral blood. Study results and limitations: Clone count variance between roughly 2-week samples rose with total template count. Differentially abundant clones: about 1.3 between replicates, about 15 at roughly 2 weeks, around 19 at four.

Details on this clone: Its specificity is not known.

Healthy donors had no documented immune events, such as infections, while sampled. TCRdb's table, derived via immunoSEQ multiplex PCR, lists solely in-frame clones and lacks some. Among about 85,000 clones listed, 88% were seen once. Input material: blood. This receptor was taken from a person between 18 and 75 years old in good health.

This chain's CDR3 is CASSIDYEQYF. CDR3 nucleotides: TGTGCCAGCAGCATAGACTACGAGCAGTACTTC. This chain joins TRBV5-6 and TRBJ2-7; D not certain. The germline V gene has CDR1 SGHDT and CDR2 YYEEEE. Trimming took off 4 bases at V and 3 bases at J, with 5 bases between the two ends. This CDR3 comprises 11 residues.